The 17 T cell receptor beta chains below come from one sample, sequenced in a study of shared clonotypes between healthy human individuals. Sequencing used immunoSEQ multiplex PCR; TCRdb keeps in-frame clones, though not all of them. The sample includes about 490,000 clones, approximately 80% of them seen just once. The sequenced sample was PBMCs. Receptors were obtained from a middle-aged woman in good health. Some clones in this sample may be carry-over from other donors' samples.

The chain recombines TRBV7-3 with TRBJ2-3, with D hard to call. CDR1 is SGHTA, CDR2 FQGTGA, per germline. The CDR3 contains 13 residues. The ends were cut back, 5 bases at V and 2 bases at J, with 8 bases in the middle. CDR3: CASSPGPTDTQYF. For the CDR3, the DNA is TGTGCCAGCAGCCCGGGTCCCACAGATACGCAGTATTTT.

The table lists this clone with a few counts. V and J are TRBV29-1 and TRBJ1-5, with 7 bases fitting TRBD1. Germline assignment: CDR1 SQVTM and CDR2 ANQGSEA. The CDR3 is made up of 13 amino acids. The ends lost 1 base at V and 7 bases at J; junction bases unmatched: 4. CDR3 sequence reads: CSVEVARGQPQHF. The CDR3 DNA follows: TGCAGCGTTGAAGTGGCCAGGGGGCAGCCCCAGCATTTT.

The rearrangement uses TRBV28 and TRBJ2-5; D gene unclear. This CDR3 has 14 residues. The V end was cut by 1 base, the J end by 1 base, with 7 bases between. Germline V gives CDR1 MDHEN, CDR2 SYDVKM. In DNA, the CDR3 is TGTGCCAGCAGTTTATTGAGGTTCCAAGAGACCCAGTACTTC. Its protein product is CASSLLRFQETQYF. The full variable domain, completed using reference TRBV28 and TRBJ2-5, is DVKVTQSSRYLVKRTGEKVFLECVQDMDHENMFWYRQDPGLGLRLIYFSYDVKMKEKGDIPEGYSVSREKKERFSLILESASTNQTSMYLCASSLLRFQETQYFGPGTRLLVL.

The rearrangement joins TRBV18 to TRBJ1-5, with D unclear. The CDR3 contains 14 residues. CDR1 and CDR2 (germline): KGHSH, LQKENI. V was cut by 3 bases and J by 0 bases, with 6 bases left in between. The CDR3 here is CASSPYYSNQPQHF. The CDR3 coding sequence is TGTGCCAGCTCACCCTACTATAGCAATCAGCCCCAGCATTTT. The variable domain in full, completed from reference TRBV18 and TRBJ1-5, reads NAGVMQNPRHLVRRRGQEARLRCSPMKGHSHVYWYRQLPEEGLKFMVYLQKENIIDESGMPKERFSAEFPKEGPSILRIQQVVRGDSAAYFCASSPYYSNQPQHFGDGTRLSIL.

This chain connects TRBV7-3 to TRBJ2-1; TRBD1 aligns across 10 bases. J gave up 8 bases and V 3 bases, and 7 bases lay outside the gene matches. Germline CDR1 SGHTA, CDR2 FQGTGA. CDR3 size: 15 residues. Here the CDR3 reads CASSLWDRGGDEQFF. The DNA of the CDR3 is TGTGCCAGCAGCTTGTGGGACAGGGGCGGTGATGAGCAGTTCTTC.

The rearrangement joins TRBV7-9 to TRBJ2-3, with TRBD2 matching 10 bases. Germline V gene data show CDR1 as SEHNR and CDR2 as FQNEAQ (reference sequence). This CDR3 spans 15 amino acids. V was pared by 7 bases and J by 0 bases, with 4 bases of the junction left unmatched. The CDR3 loop reads CASTKTSGSTDTQYF. CDR3 nucleotides: TGTGCCAGCACCAAGACTAGCGGGAGCACAGATACGCAGTATTTT.

This chain uses TRBV27 with TRBJ2-1; D is possibly TRBD2 (6 bases). Trimming removed 5 bases from V and 11 bases from J, with 10 bases in between. Germline CDR1 MNHEY, CDR2 SMNVEV (reference sequence). This CDR3 has 11 residues. CDR3 DNA: TGTGCCAGCAGTCCCGGGACTCAGCAGTTCTTC. This codes for CASSPGTQQFF.

The CDR3 region has the DNA TGTGCCAGCGCCATGGAACCTGGGCATGAGCAGTTCTTC. Its protein product is CASAMEPGHEQFF. The chain recombines TRBV25-1 with TRBJ2-1; no reliable D call. Germline values: CDR1 MGHDK, CDR2 SYGVNS. The CDR3 consists of 13 residues. V was pared by 8 bases and J by 8 bases, with 16 bases between.

The chain uses TRBV5-6 and TRBJ2-3; no clear D. This CDR3 is 16 amino acids long. Germline V gene lookup returns CDR1 SGHDT and CDR2 YYEEEE. Trimming stripped 3 bases from V and 0 bases from J, with 14 bases between. This chain's CDR3 is CASSSLGFRSTDTQYF. In nucleotides, the CDR3 is TGTGCCAGCAGCTCCCTCGGTTTTCGGAGCACAGATACGCAGTATTTT.

The V call is TRBV7-9, the J call TRBJ2-3; 11 nucleotides line up with TRBD2. The CDR3 spans 17 residues. The junction had 13 bases not matched to a gene; V was cut back by 5 bases and J by 6 bases. Germline CDR1 is SEHNR and CDR2 is FQNEAQ (reference sequence). In DNA form, the CDR3 reads TGTGCCAGCAGCGCCGGGGCTAGCGGGAGGAGAGGGGATACGCAGTATTTT. This gives the protein CASSAGASGRRGDTQYF.

The V call is TRBV11-2, the J call TRBJ2-1; TRBD2 aligns across 10 bases. CDR3 length: 17 amino acids. Germline V gives CDR1 SGHAT, CDR2 FQNNGV. The V gene end was trimmed by 2 bases and the J gene end by 6 bases; junction bases not matched to a gene: 10. CDR3: CASSLSGREPGGNEQFF. CDR3 in DNA: TGTGCCAGCAGCTTAAGCGGGAGGGAGCCCGGCGGCAATGAGCAGTTCTTC.

In DNA, the CDR3 is TGTGCCAGCATGGGACGGGTCGATGAGCAGTTCTTC. Translating it yields CASMGRVDEQFF. The rearrangement joins TRBV6-1 to TRBJ2-1; D possibly matches TRBD1 or TRBD2 (5 bases each). Trimming stripped 7 bases from V and 8 bases from J, with 12 bases between. Germline CDR1 reads MNHNS; CDR2 reads SASEGT. This CDR3 is built from 12 residues.

The table lists this clone with a few counts. V is TRBV27 and J is TRBJ2-1; 11 nucleotides match TRBD2. The CDR3 is 14 amino acids. Germline loops: CDR1 MNHEY, CDR2 SMNVEV (reference sequence). V shed 6 bases, J shed 7 bases, and the junction held 5 bases outside the gene matches. Written as DNA, the CDR3 is TGTGCCAGCAGAGGTAGCGGGAGGGAGAATGAGCAGTTCTTC. This gives the protein CASRGSGRENEQFF.

CDR3 coding DNA: TGTGCCAGCAGCTTGCCTTCATCCCCCCACTATGGCTACACCTTC. Translated: CASSLPSSPHYGYTF. The chain is built from TRBV4-2 and TRBJ1-2, with D uncertain. Trimming took 5 bases from V and 3 from J, leaving 16 bases between them. The CDR3 is 15 amino acids. Germline CDR1 is LGHNA and CDR2 is YNFKEQ.

This clone is a singleton in its sample. V gene TRBV28 combines with J gene TRBJ2-1; 8 bases fit TRBD1. The germline V gene encodes CDR1 MDHEN and CDR2 SYDVKM. The CDR3 has 13 residues. After removal of 6 bases from V and 7 bases from J, the junction contained 5 bases not matched to a gene. CDR3 DNA sequence: TGTGCCAGCAGACCGGGACAGGCTAATGAGCAGTTCTTC. Protein sequence: CASRPGQANEQFF.

J is TRBJ2-2 and V is TRBV28, with no clear D. Germline V CDR1 and CDR2: MDHEN, SYDVKM. Trimming took off 6 bases at V and 5 bases at J, with 13 bases between the two ends. The CDR3 sequence is 14 residues long. The CDR3 DNA reads TGTGCCAGCAGCCTCCTAGGACGGACCGGGGAGCTGTTTTTT. Translating gives CASSLLGRTGELFF. Full variable domain (rest looked up from reference TRBV28 and TRBJ2-2): DVKVTQSSRYLVKRTGEKVFLECVQDMDHENMFWYRQDPGLGLRLIYFSYDVKMKEKGDIPEGYSVSREKKERFSLILESASTNQTSMYLCASSLLGRTGELFFGEGSRLTVL.

The chain recombines TRBV14 with TRBJ1-2; D gene ambiguous. Per germline, CDR1 SGHDN and CDR2 FVKESK. There are 13 residues in the CDR3. Trimming pared 0 bases from V and 14 bases from J, leaving 16 bases between. CDR3 amino acids: CASSQDGLRLETF. CDR3 DNA: TGTGCCAGCAGCCAAGATGGACTGAGGTTGGAAACCTTC.